The sequence of this TCR beta chain was determined in a study of blood T cell repertoires in COVID-19. Study at large: Acute and convalescent COVID-19 specimens originated in the United States, Italy and Spain.

TCRdb keeps only in-frame clones here, not all; method: immunoSEQ multiplex PCR. This sample has under 130,000 clones, with around 92% found just once. Trimming removed 6 bases at V and 4 bases at J, with 18 bases between. CDR1 is SNHLY, CDR2 FYNNEI, per germline. CDR3 size: 15 residues. The sample taken for sequencing was peripheral blood. This clonotype originated in a woman in her sixties with acute or convalescent COVID-19. The V and J genes are TRBV2 and TRBJ1-1; D not resolved. CDR3 loop: CASRGERWAGTEAFF. As DNA, the CDR3 is TGTGCCAGCAGGGGCGAACGTTGGGCGGGCACTGAAGCTTTCTTT.